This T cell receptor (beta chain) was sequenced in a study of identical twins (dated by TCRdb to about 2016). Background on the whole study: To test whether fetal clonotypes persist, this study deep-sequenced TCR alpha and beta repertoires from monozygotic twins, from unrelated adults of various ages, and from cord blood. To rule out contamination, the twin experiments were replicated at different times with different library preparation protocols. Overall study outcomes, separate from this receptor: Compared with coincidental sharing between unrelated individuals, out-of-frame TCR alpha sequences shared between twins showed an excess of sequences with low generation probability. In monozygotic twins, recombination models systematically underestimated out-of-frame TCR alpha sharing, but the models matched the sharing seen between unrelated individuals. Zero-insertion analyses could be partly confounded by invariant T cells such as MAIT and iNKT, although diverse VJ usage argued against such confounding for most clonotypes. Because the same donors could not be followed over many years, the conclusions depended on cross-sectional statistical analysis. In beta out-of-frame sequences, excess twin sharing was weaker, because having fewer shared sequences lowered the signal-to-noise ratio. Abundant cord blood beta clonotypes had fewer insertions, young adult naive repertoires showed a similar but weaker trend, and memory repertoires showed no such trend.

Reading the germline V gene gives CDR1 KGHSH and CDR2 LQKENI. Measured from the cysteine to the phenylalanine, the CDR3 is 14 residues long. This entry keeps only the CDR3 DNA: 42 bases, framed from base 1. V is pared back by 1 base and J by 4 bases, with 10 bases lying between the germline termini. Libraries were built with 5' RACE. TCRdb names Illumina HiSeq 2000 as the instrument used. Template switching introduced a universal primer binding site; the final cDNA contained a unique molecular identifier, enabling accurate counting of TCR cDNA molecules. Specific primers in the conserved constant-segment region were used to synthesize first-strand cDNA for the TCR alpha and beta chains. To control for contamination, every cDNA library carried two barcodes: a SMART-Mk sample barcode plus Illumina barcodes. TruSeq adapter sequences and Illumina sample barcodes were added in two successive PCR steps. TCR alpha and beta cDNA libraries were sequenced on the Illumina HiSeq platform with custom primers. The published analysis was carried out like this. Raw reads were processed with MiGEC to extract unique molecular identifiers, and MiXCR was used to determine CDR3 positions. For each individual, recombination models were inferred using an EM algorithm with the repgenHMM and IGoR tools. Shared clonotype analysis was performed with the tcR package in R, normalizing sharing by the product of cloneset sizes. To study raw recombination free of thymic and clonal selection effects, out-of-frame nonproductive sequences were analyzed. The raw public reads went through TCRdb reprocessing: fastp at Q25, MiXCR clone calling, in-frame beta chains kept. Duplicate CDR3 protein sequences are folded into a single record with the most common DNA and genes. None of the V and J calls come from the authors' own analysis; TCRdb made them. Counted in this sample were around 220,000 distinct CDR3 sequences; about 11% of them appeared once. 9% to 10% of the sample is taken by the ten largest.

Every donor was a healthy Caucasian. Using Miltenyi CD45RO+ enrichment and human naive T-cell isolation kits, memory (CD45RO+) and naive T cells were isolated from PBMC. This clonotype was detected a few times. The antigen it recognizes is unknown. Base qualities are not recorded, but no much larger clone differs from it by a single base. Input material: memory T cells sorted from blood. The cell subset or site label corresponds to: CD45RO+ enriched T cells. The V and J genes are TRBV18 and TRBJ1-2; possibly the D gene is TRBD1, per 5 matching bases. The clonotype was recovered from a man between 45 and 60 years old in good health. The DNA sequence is TGTGCCAGCTCACCACGCCCAGACAGCTATGGCTACACCTTC. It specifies CASSPRPDSYGYTF.